These 32 T cell receptor beta chains share one sample of origin, sequenced in a study of T-cell memory formation after mild COVID-19. From the 5' RACE reads, TCRdb called clonotypes with MiXCR, one entry per CDR3 protein. The sample contains approximately 52,000 distinct CDR3 sequences, over 8.5% of which appear only once. Sequenced input: PBMCs or a T cell subset sorted from them (not recorded which). Source of these receptors: an adult woman who had mild COVID-19 (a few samples of this study predate the infection). Cell type and time point are not known.

The rearrangement links TRBV2 to TRBJ1-4; maybe TRBD1 (6 bases). Germline CDR1 and CDR2: SNHLY and FYNNEI. Deletions cut 2 bases from V and 0 bases from J, with 7 bases between. The CDR3 is made up of 15 amino acids. The CDR3 DNA reads as TGTGCCAGCAGTGAACCAGGGGCAACTAATGAAAAACTGTTTTTT. Its protein product is CASSEPGATNEKLFF.

The CDR3 sequence: CASSPQGYKQFF. DNA of the CDR3: TGTGCCAGCAGCCCTCAGGGCTATAAGCAGTTCTTC. The chain recombines TRBV14 with TRBJ2-1; TRBD1 is a possible D gene (5 bases). Deletions cut 4 bases from V and 11 bases from J, with 12 bases between. CDR3 length: 12 residues. Germline loops: CDR1 SGHDN, CDR2 FVKESK.

V gene TRBV7-9 combines with J gene TRBJ1-1; D unresolved. The CDR3 is 14 amino acids. V was trimmed by 5 bases and J by 1 base, leaving 11 bases between them. Germline CDR1 reads SEHNR; CDR2 reads FQNEAQ (reference sequence). CDR3 loop: CASSTQLGNTEAFF. DNA of the CDR3: TGTGCCAGCAGCACCCAACTGGGGAACACTGAAGCTTTCTTT.

This chain uses TRBV7-9 with TRBJ1-1; D is undetermined. In germline, CDR1 is SEHNR, CDR2 FQNEAQ (reference sequence). The ends were cut back, 1 base at V and 2 bases at J, with 11 bases in the middle. The CDR3 is made up of 15 amino acids. CDR3 DNA: TGTGCCAGCAGCTTAGGAGGGAGCGATAACACTGAAGCTTTCTTT. It encodes CASSLGGSDNTEAFF. The full variable domain, its missing parts supplied by reference TRBV7-9 and TRBJ1-1, is DTGVSQNPRHKITKRGQNVTFRCDPISEHNRLYWYRQTLGQGPEFLTYFQNEAQLEKSRLLSDRFSAERPKGSFSTLEIQRTEQGDSAMYLCASSLGGSDNTEAFFGQGTRLTVV.

There are a few counts of this clonotype. The chain has TRBV27 and TRBJ1-2, with D possibly being TRBD1 (5 bases). Germline-derived CDR1 and CDR2 are MNHEY and SMNVEV (reference sequence). Trimming shortened V by 4 bases and J by 8 bases, and 17 bases separated the two germline ends. The CDR3 is 14 residues long. This chain's CDR3 is CASSSLRGGYGYTF. The CDR3 DNA is TGTGCCAGCAGTTCCCTGCGGGGGGGGTACGGCTACACCTTC.

This clonotype was counted only a few times. The CDR3 reads CASSLPRASGNNEQFF. The CDR3 region has the DNA TGTGCCAGCAGTTTACCCCGGGCTAGCGGGAACAATGAGCAGTTCTTC. The genes are TRBV27 and TRBJ2-1; the match to TRBD2 covers 9 bases. The CDR3 length is 16 residues. V dropped 2 bases and J dropped 5; count of bases not matched to a gene: 7. CDR1 and CDR2 from the germline V gene are MNHEY and SMNVEV (reference sequence).

This clonotype occurred many times. V gene TRBV5-1 combines with J gene TRBJ2-1, with 7 bases lining up with TRBD2. CDR3 size: 15 residues. V lost 1 base to trimming and J lost 0 bases; unmatched junction nucleotides: 1. Germline lookup yields CDR1 SGHRS and CDR2 YFSETQ. CDR3 coding DNA: TGCGCCAGCAGCTTGAGACTAGCCTCCTACAATGAGCAGTTCTTC. It yields the protein CASSLRLASYNEQFF.

This sequence joins TRBV9 and TRBJ2-1; 8 nucleotides match TRBD1. The CDR3 is 15 amino acids. Per the germline V gene, CDR1 is SGDLS and CDR2 is YYNGEE. V was pared by 3 bases and J by 6 bases, with 8 bases of the junction left unmatched. The CDR3 loop reads CASSAEGQGGNEQFF. The CDR3 region has the DNA TGTGCCAGCAGCGCCGAAGGACAGGGAGGCAATGAGCAGTTCTTC. The whole variable domain, remainder taken from reference TRBV9 and TRBJ2-1, is DSGVTQTPKHLITATGQRVTLRCSPRSGDLSVYWYQQSLDQGLQFLIQYYNGEERAKGNILERFSAQQFPDLHSELNLSSLELGDSALYFCASSAEGQGGNEQFFGPGTRLTVL.

The sample holds a few counts of this clonotype. The J gene is TRBJ1-6, the V gene TRBV12-3 or TRBV12-4; the match to TRBD1 covers 8 bases. V dropped 3 bases and J dropped 5; count of bases not matched to a gene: 3. This CDR3 is 15 amino acids long. As DNA, the CDR3 is TGTGCCAGCAGTTTGTTGGACAGGGATAATTCACCCCTCCACTTT. Protein: CASSLLDRDNSPLHF.

This clonotype occurred many times. The gene calls are TRBV20-1 and TRBJ2-3; tentatively, D is TRBD1 (6 bases). The germline CDR1 and CDR2 sequences are DFQATT and SNEGSKA (reference sequence). The CDR3 has 16 amino acids. Trimming took off 0 bases at V and 2 bases at J, with 15 bases between the two ends. DNA of the CDR3: TGCAGTGCTAGAGATAGGGGGACAAAACCCACAGATACGCAGTATTTT. It specifies CSARDRGTKPTDTQYF.

This sequence joins TRBV6-2 or TRBV6-3 and TRBJ1-2; 10 nucleotides line up with TRBD1. Germline CDR1 and CDR2: MNHEY and SVGEGT. The CDR3 contains 16 residues. J gave up 4 bases and V 4 bases, and 9 bases lay outside the gene matches. CDR3 nucleotides: TGTGCCAGCAGTTCCCGACAGGGGGCGCGAGGCTATGGCTACACCTTC. It is translated as CASSSRQGARGYGYTF.

The CDR3 nucleotides read TGTGCCTGGAGCACCCCGGGGGCGAACATTCAGTACTTC. Its translation is CAWSTPGANIQYF. The rearrangement uses TRBV30 and TRBJ2-4; D may match TRBD1 or TRBD2 (6 bases each). Deletions cut 3 bases from V and 7 bases from J, with 13 bases between. CDR1 is GTSNPN, CDR2 SVGIG, per germline (reference sequence). The CDR3 has 13 residues.

The chain recombines TRBV27 with TRBJ1-2; 7 nucleotides align to TRBD1. Germline trimming cut 5 bases from V and 0 bases from J; bases unmatched to any gene: 9. Germline V gene sequence: CDR1 MNHEY, CDR2 SMNVEV (reference sequence). The CDR3 length is 16 residues. Here the CDR3 DNA reads TGTGCCAGCAGTCTCCGACAGGGAAGGACTAACTATGGCTACACCTTC. It is translated as CASSLRQGRTNYGYTF.

This clonotype was detected many times. The CDR3 loop reads CASSYLDRDSYEQYF. CDR3 DNA sequence: TGTGCCAGCAGCTACCTCGACAGGGACTCCTACGAGCAGTACTTC. The chain couples TRBV5-6 to TRBJ2-7, with 7 nucleotides matching TRBD1. The CDR3 extends over 15 amino acids. J gave up 0 bases and V 3 bases, and 6 bases lay outside the gene matches. Germline values: CDR1 SGHDT, CDR2 YYEEEE.

The rearrangement uses TRBV18 and TRBJ2-2; 12 bases agree with TRBD2. V shed 0 bases, J shed 6 bases, and the junction held 2 bases outside the gene matches. CDR3 length equals 16 residues. Germline values: CDR1 KGHSH, CDR2 LQKENI. The CDR3 DNA follows: TGTGCCAGCTCACCACCGACTAGCGGGAGTTCCGGGGAGCTGTTTTTT. It codes for CASSPPTSGSSGELFF. The variable domain in full, completed from reference TRBV18 and TRBJ2-2, reads NAGVMQNPRHLVRRRGQEARLRCSPMKGHSHVYWYRQLPEEGLKFMVYLQKENIIDESGMPKERFSAEFPKEGPSILRIQQVVRGDSAAYFCASSPPTSGSSGELFFGEGSRLTVL.

This sequence joins TRBV27 and TRBJ2-5; 9 nucleotides align to TRBD2. CDR1 is MNHEY and CDR2 is SMNVEV in the germline V gene (reference sequence). The length of the CDR3 is 16 residues. The ends lost 0 bases at V and 1 base at J; junction bases unmatched: 3. The CDR3 is CASSLSPAGGQETQYF. The DNA for the CDR3 is TGTGCCAGCAGTTTATCACCAGCGGGGGGCCAAGAGACCCAGTACTTC.

This clonotype came up a few times. The rearrangement links TRBV25-1 to TRBJ2-1; D tentatively fits TRBD1 or TRBD2 (5 bases each). Looked up from germline, CDR1 is MGHDK and CDR2 is SYGVNS. The CDR3 is 15 residues long. Trimming cost V 2 bases and J 0 bases, with 8 bases left between them. In nucleotides, the CDR3 is TGTGCCAGCAGTGAAGATGGGGGCTCCTACAATGAGCAGTTCTTC. This gives the protein CASSEDGGSYNEQFF.

This clonotype was seen repeatedly, ten times or more. The V gene is TRBV5-6, the J gene TRBJ2-1, with 8 positions matching TRBD2. V trimming: 0 bases; J trimming: 2 bases; junction bases outside the gene matches: 7. The CDR3 has 17 residues. CDR1 and CDR2 from the germline V gene are SGHDT and YYEEEE. In DNA form, the CDR3 reads TGTGCCAGCAGCTTGGGCGGCATACTAGCGGCCTACAATGAGCAGTTCTTC. Translating gives CASSLGGILAAYNEQFF.

The rearrangement links TRBV11-3 to TRBJ2-1, with D maybe TRBD2 (7 bases). Looked up from germline, CDR1 is SGHNT and CDR2 is YENEEA. Trimming removed 4 bases from V and 7 bases from J, with 14 bases in between. CDR3 length: 14 residues. Here the CDR3 DNA reads TGTGCCAGCAGCTCAACAGGGAGGGGAAATGAGCAGTTCTTC. As protein: CASSSTGRGNEQFF.

At least ten counts were recorded for this clonotype. The chain joins TRBV24-1 to TRBJ2-3; D is undetermined. The CDR3 runs 11 residues. Germline-derived CDR1 and CDR2 are KGHDR and SFDVKD. Between the trimmed V and J ends, which lost 7 bases and 5 bases, there was a span of 6 bases. The CDR3, as DNA: TGTGCCACCAGCCTACTAGATACGCAGTATTTT. Its protein product is CATSLLDTQYF.

The V gene is TRBV25-1, the J gene TRBJ2-7; TRBD2 aligns across 16 bases. Germline trimming cut 4 bases from V and 0 bases from J; bases unmatched to any gene: 9. The CDR3 length is 19 residues. Per germline, CDR1 MGHDK and CDR2 SYGVNS. The CDR3 here is CASSVLGLAGGESSYEQYF. In DNA form, the CDR3 reads TGTGCCAGCAGTGTTCTGGGACTAGCGGGGGGGGAGAGCTCCTACGAGCAGTACTTC.

The table lists this clonotype with a count of one. The chain uses TRBV20-1 and TRBJ2-1, with a tentative D call TRBD2 (6 bases). Germline CDR1 is DFQATT and CDR2 is SNEGSKA (reference sequence). The CDR3 is made up of 14 amino acids. Trimming pared 1 base from V and 6 bases from J, leaving 13 bases between. The chain's CDR3 is CSARVYGTLNEQFF. CDR3 nucleotides: TGCAGTGCTAGAGTCTACGGGACTCTCAATGAGCAGTTCTTC.

The sample holds many counts of this clonotype. The rearrangement uses TRBV5-1 and TRBJ2-1; 10 positions agree with TRBD1. V shed 6 bases, J shed 5 bases, and the junction held 8 bases outside the gene matches. CDR1 and CDR2 (germline): SGHRS, YFSETQ. CDR3 length: 15 amino acids. The CDR3 is CASTTGGADDNEQFF. The DNA for the CDR3 is TGCGCCAGCACGACAGGGGGCGCGGATGACAATGAGCAGTTCTTC.

The J gene is TRBJ1-2, the V gene TRBV5-1, with 11 nucleotides matching TRBD1. Germline V lookup: CDR1 SGHRS, CDR2 YFSETQ. The CDR3 contains 15 residues. V lost 0 bases to trimming and J lost 8 bases; unmatched junction nucleotides: 6. The CDR3 loop reads CASSLEGQGARGYTF. The CDR3 coding sequence is TGCGCCAGCAGCTTGGAAGGACAGGGGGCGCGCGGCTACACCTTC.

CDR3 loop: CASSFSGVAYNEQFF. As DNA, the CDR3 is TGTGCCAGCAGCTTTTCGGGAGTGGCCTACAATGAGCAGTTCTTC. J is TRBJ2-1 and V is TRBV7-2; D may be TRBD2 (6 bases). CDR1 and CDR2 (germline): SGHTA, FQGNSA. This CDR3 is 15 amino acids long. Trimming removed 3 bases at V and 2 bases at J, with 11 bases between.

Many counts were recorded for this clonotype. V usage is TRBV30 and J usage is TRBJ1-1, with TRBD1 identical over 9 bases. Losses at the gene ends were 2 bases for V and 4 bases for J; bases not matched to a gene: 5. The CDR3 has 14 residues. Germline V gene data show CDR1 as GTSNPN and CDR2 as SVGIG (reference sequence). CDR3 sequence: CAWSKDRGITEAFF. CDR3 coding DNA: TGTGCCTGGAGTAAGGACAGGGGTATCACTGAAGCTTTCTTT. The variable domain in full, completed from reference TRBV30 and TRBJ1-1, reads SQTIHQWPATLVQPVGSPLSLECTVEGTSNPNLYWYRQAAGRGLQLLFYSVGIGQISSEVPQNLSASRPQDRQFILSSKKLLLSDSGFYLCAWSKDRGITEAFFGQGTRLTVV.

The chain is built from TRBV2 and TRBJ2-7; no reliable D call. The CDR3 sequence is 11 residues long. The V gene's germline CDR1 is SNHLY and CDR2 FYNNEI. Trimming shortened V by 4 bases and J by 6 bases, and 7 bases separated the two germline ends. The CDR3 DNA is TGTGCCAGCAGTGTAAGAAGCGAGCAGTACTTC. Protein: CASSVRSEQYF.

This clonotype was observed at least ten times. This sequence joins TRBV12-3 or TRBV12-4 and TRBJ2-1; unclear D gene. This CDR3 spans 14 amino acids. The germline V and J ends were trimmed by 6 bases and 1 base, with 10 bases remaining between them. The CDR3 DNA follows: TGTGCCAGCAGCGACCTAGTTTCCTACAATGAGCAGTTCTTC. It translates to CASSDLVSYNEQFF.

This clonotype was recorded at least ten times. The chain employs TRBV10-3 and TRBJ1-5, with 7 bases matching TRBD1. V shed 5 bases, J shed 2 bases, and the junction held 3 bases outside the gene matches. Germline-derived CDR1 and CDR2 are ENHRY and SYGVKD. The CDR3 runs 14 residues. In DNA form, the CDR3 reads TGTGCCATCAGTTTCCAGGGGGGCAATCAGCCCCAGCATTTT. The encoded protein is CAISFQGGNQPQHF.

The V gene is TRBV12-3 or TRBV12-4, the J gene TRBJ2-3; unclear D gene. The CDR3 contains 16 residues. The V end lost 7 bases, the J end lost 2 bases, and 19 bases lay between the germline ends. The CDR3 DNA is TGTGCCAGCATTAATAGTGGTTTAGGGATCACAGATACGCAGTATTTT. Protein product: CASINSGLGITDTQYF.

This clonotype was counted between two and nine times. The chain carries TRBV18 and TRBJ2-3, with D perhaps TRBD1 or TRBD2 (5 bases each). CDR1 is KGHSH, CDR2 LQKENI, per germline. V was trimmed by 2 bases and J by 4 bases, leaving 13 bases between them. The CDR3 is 15 amino acids. CDR3 amino acids: CASSPTAGSADTQYF. The CDR3, as DNA: TGTGCCAGCTCACCAACGGCAGGGAGTGCAGATACGCAGTATTTT.

This chain joins TRBV20-1 and TRBJ1-5, with D tentatively TRBD1 (6 bases). This CDR3 has 15 amino acids. The ends were cut back, 3 bases at V and 6 bases at J, with 18 bases in the middle. Germline assignment: CDR1 DFQATT and CDR2 SNEGSKA (reference sequence). Here the CDR3 reads CSARGASGGSQPQHF. In nucleotides, the CDR3 is TGCAGTGCTAGGGGGGCCTCGGGGGGCTCTCAGCCCCAGCATTTT.